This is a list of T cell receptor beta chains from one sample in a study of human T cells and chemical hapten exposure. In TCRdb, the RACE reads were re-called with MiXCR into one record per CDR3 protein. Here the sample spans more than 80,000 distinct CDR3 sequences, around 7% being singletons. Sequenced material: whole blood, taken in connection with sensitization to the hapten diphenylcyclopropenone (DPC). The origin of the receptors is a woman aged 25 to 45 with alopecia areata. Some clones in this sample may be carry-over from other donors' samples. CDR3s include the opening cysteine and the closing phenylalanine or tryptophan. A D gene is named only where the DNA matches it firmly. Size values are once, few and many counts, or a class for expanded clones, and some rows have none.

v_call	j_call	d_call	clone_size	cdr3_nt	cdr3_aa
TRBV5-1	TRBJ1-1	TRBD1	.	TGCGCCAGCAGCTTGGGACAGGGGTTTATTAACACTGAAGCTTTCTTT	CASSLGQGFINTEAFF
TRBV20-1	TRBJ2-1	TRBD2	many	TGCAGTGCTAGATCCAGCGGGGGACGATACAATGAGCAGTTCTTC	CSARSSGGRYNEQFF
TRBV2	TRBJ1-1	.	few	TGTGCCAGCATCTGCCACACTGAAGCTTTCTTT	CASICHTEAFF
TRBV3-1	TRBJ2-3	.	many	TGTGCCAGCAGCCCTACCACAGATACGCAGTATTTT	CASSPTTDTQYF
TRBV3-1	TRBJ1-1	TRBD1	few	TGTGCCAGCAGCCAAGGCTGGACAGGAGGAGACCGACTGAGTGAAGCTTTCTTT	CASSQGWTGGDRLSEAFF
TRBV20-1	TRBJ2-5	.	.	TGCAGTGCTAGAGAGCCAGGGGGGAGGTGGGCCCAGTACTTC	CSAREPGGRWAQYF
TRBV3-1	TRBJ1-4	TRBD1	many	TGTGCCAGCAGCCAGTATTCGACCGGGACAGGGGACGAAAAACTGTTTTTT	CASSQYSTGTGDEKLFF
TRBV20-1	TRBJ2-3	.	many	TGCAGTGCTAGCGGGAGTGAGGCAGATACGCAGTATTTT	CSASGSEADTQYF
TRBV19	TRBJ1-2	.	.	TGTGCCAGTAGTATGTCTAGGACAGCGACTTATGGCTACACCTTC	CASSMSRTATYGYTF
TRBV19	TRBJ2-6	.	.	TGTGCCAGTAGTATGGTCCATTCTGGGGCCAACGTCCTGACTTTC	CASSMVHSGANVLTF
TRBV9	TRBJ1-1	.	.	TGTGCCAGCAGCGTAGAGAGGAACACTGAAGCTTTCTTT	CASSVERNTEAFF
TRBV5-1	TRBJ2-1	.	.	TGCGCCAGCAGCCCCTGGACAGAATACAATGAGCAGTTCTTC	CASSPWTEYNEQFF
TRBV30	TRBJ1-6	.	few	TGTGCCTGGAGGATCCAGGGACGGCGTTTTGGGTCACCCCTCCACTTT	CAWRIQGRRFGSPLHF
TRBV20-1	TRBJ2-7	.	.	TGCAGTGCTACAGCAGCTAGGAGCTCCGACGAGCAGTACTTC	CSATAARSSDEQYF
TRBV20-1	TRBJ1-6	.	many	TGCAGTGCCTTTCCCGGCGGGAATTCACCCCTCCACTTT	CSAFPGGNSPLHF
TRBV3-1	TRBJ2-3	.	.	TGTGCCAGCAGCCAAGAGTTCTTTAGCACAGATACGCAGTATTTT	CASSQEFFSTDTQYF
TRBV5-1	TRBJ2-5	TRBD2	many	TGCGCCAGCAGCTTCGACGGACTAGCGTCCCAAGAGACCCAGTACTTC	CASSFDGLASQETQYF
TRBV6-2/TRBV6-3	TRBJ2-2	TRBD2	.	TGTGCCAGCAGTTACTCGATCCGGGGGGTAAACACCGGGGAGCTGTTTTTT	CASSYSIRGVNTGELFF
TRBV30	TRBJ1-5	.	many	TGTGCCTGGAGTGTACGGGGTCAAGGTGGCAATCAGCCCCAGCATTTT	CAWSVRGQGGNQPQHF
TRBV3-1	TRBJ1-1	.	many	TGTGCCAGCAGCTTTAGACAGGCTGTTATGAACACTGAAGCTTTCTTT	CASSFRQAVMNTEAFF
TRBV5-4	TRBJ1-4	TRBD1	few	TGTGCCAGCAGCGGGACCGGGACAGGGGCTGTCGAAAAACTGTTTTTT	CASSGTGTGAVEKLFF
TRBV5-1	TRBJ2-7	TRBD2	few	TGCGCCAGCAGCGTGACTAGCGGGGGGCCCGCGTACGAGCAGTACTTC	CASSVTSGGPAYEQYF
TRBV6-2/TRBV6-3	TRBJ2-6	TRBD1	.	TGTGCCATCGGCTCCCTTGACAGGGCCTACTCTGGGGCCAACGTCCTGACTTTC	CAIGSLDRAYSGANVLTF
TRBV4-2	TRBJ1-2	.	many	TGTGCCAGCAGCCAAGATTTGGGGGGGCTAACGGGGGGCTACACCTTC	CASSQDLGGLTGGYTF
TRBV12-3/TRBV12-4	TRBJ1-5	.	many	TGTGCCAGCAGTTTCAACGATCAGCCCCAGCATTTT	CASSFNDQPQHF
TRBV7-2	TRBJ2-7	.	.	TGTGCCAGCAGCTTGGGGACGCTCGACGAGCAGTACTTC	CASSLGTLDEQYF
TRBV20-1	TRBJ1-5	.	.	TGCAGTGCTAGTTTTCCGGCCAGTCTGGGTCAGCCCCAGCATTTT	CSASFPASLGQPQHF
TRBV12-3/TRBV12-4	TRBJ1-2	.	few	TGTGCCAGTATCCGGGACCCCGGGGAGGGCTATGGCTACACCTTC	CASIRDPGEGYGYTF
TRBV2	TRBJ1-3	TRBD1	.	TGTGCCAGCAGGGGACAGAGAGGAAACACCATATATTTT	CASRGQRGNTIYF
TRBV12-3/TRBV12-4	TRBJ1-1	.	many	TGTGCCAGCAGTTTAGCCCACAGCTCCCCCACTGAAGCTTTCTTT	CASSLAHSSPTEAFF
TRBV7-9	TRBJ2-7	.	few	TGTGCCAGCAGCTCCCAGGAGAGGGGCTACGAGCAGTACTTC	CASSSQERGYEQYF
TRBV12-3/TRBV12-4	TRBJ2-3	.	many	TGTGCCAGCAGTTCCCTCGCTAACTATGGCACAGATACGCAGTATTTT	CASSSLANYGTDTQYF
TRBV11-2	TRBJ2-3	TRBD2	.	TGTGCCAGCAGCGGGAGCCGGGGGGGTCACACAGATACGCAGTATTTT	CASSGSRGGHTDTQYF
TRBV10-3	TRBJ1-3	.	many	TGTGCCATCAGTGAGCTGGGGAATACTGGAAACACCATATATTTT	CAISELGNTGNTIYF
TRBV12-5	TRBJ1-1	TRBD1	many	TGTGCTAGTGGTTTGGGACCAAGGGGGCACAGTGACACTGAAGCTTTCTTT	CASGLGPRGHSDTEAFF
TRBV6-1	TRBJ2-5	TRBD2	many	TGTGCCAGCAGTGACCAAAATCCTAGCGGCGAGACCCAGTACTTC	CASSDQNPSGETQYF
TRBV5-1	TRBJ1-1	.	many	TGCGCCAGCAGCCAAGCAGGATTTAACACTGAAGCTTTCTTT	CASSQAGFNTEAFF
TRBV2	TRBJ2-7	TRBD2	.	TGTGCCAGCAGCGCAGGGACTAGCGGGGGCAGGCAGAACTTC	CASSAGTSGGRQNF
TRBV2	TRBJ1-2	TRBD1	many	TGTGCCAGCAGTGAAGCCGGACAGGGCAGGGGCTACACCTTC	CASSEAGQGRGYTF
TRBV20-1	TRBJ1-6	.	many	TGCAGTGCCGACGCAGGGAACTCACCCCTCCACTTT	CSADAGNSPLHF
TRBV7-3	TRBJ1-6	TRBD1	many	TGTGCCAGCAGCCAGGACAGGGGTAATTCACCCCTCCACTTT	CASSQDRGNSPLHF
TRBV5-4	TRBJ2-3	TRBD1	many	TGTGCCAGCAGCTTTACAGGGGGCACAGATACGCAGTATTTT	CASSFTGGTDTQYF
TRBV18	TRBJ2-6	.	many	TGTGCCAGCTCACCATCTCCCGCAGGGGTGACTGGGGCCAACGTCCTGACTTTC	CASSPSPAGVTGANVLTF
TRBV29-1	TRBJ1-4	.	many	TGCAGCGTTGAAGGGGAGGGAGAGGGTGAAAAACTGTTTTTT	CSVEGEGEGEKLFF
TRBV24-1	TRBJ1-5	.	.	TGTGCCACCAGTGTTCTGGGGCAGTTGCGCAATCAGCCCCAGCATTTT	CATSVLGQLRNQPQHF
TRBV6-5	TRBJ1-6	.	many	TGTGCCAGCAAGGCAGGGGAGAATTCACCCCTCCACTTT	CASKAGENSPLHF